This T cell receptor (beta chain) originates from a study of blood T cell repertoires in COVID-19. Turning to the study itself: COVID-19 samples, acute and convalescent, were from the United States, Italy and Spain. T cells, B-cell-depleted T cells, or PBMCs provided the cDNA or gDNA that served as material.

Original processing notes: Reference gene primers were amplified, and this amplification served to estimate nucleated cell counts. Clones were sequenced by immunoSEQ multiplex PCR, and TCRdb holds only the in-frame ones, with some missing. Clone size and the V and J calls come from that table; the DNA yielded D and trimming. The table shows fewer than 130,000 clones, with about three quarters occurring only once. V trimming: 2 bases; J trimming: 5 bases; junction bases outside the gene matches: 3. CDR1 and CDR2 from the germline V gene are SGHTA and FQGNSA. The CDR3 is 14 residues long. The clonotype was recovered from a woman aged 80 or older with active or convalescent COVID-19. The sequencing input was peripheral blood. The V call is TRBV7-2, the J call TRBJ2-3; 8 positions match TRBD2. The CDR3 reads CASSLRSGVDTQYF. DNA for the CDR3: TGTGCCAGCAGCTTACGTAGCGGGGTAGATACGCAGTATTTT.